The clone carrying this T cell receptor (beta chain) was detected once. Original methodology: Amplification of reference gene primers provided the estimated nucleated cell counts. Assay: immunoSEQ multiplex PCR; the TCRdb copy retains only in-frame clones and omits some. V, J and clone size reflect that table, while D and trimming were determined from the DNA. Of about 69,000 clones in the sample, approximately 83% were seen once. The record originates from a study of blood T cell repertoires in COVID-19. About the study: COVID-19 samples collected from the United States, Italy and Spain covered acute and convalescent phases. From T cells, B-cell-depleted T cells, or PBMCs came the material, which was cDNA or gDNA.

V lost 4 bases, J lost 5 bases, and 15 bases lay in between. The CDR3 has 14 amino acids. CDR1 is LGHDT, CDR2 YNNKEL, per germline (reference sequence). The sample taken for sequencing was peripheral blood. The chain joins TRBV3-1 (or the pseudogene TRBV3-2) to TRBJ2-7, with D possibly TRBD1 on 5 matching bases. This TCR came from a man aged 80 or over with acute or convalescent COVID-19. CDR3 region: CASSPAVGAHEQYF. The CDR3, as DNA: TGTGCCAGCAGCCCGGCCGTTGGGGCCCACGAGCAGTACTTC.